This TCR beta chain was observed in a study of blood T cell repertoires in COVID-19. The CDR3 totals 16 residues. The junction had 8 bases not matched to a gene; V was cut back by 4 bases and J by 2 bases. The germline V gene encodes CDR1 MGHRA and CDR2 YSYEKL. The method was immunoSEQ multiplex PCR; TCRdb's version includes in-frame clones alone and lacks a portion of them. The repertoire holds roughly 430,000 clones, with 88% as singletons. The rearrangement links TRBV4-1 to TRBJ1-1, with TRBD1 matching 9 bases. The sample comprised PBMCs or T cells enriched from blood (not recorded which). The sequence was obtained from a woman aged 40 to 50 with acute COVID-19. CDR3: CASSLLPGQGNTEAFF. The CDR3 bases are TGCGCCAGCAGCCTTCTGCCGGGACAGGGAAACACTGAAGCTTTCTTT.